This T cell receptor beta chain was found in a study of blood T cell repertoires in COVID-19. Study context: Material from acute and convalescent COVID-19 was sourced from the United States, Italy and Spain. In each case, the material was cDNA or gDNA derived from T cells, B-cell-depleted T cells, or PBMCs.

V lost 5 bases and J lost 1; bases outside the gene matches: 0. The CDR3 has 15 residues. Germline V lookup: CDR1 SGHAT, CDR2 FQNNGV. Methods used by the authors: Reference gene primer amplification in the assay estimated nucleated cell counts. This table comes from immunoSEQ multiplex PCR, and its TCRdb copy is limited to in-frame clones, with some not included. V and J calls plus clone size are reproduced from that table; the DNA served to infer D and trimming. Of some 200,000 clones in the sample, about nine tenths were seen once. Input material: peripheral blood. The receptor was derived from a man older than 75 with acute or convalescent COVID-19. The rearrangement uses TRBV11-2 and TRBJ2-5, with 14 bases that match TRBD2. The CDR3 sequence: CASSGTSGSQETQYF. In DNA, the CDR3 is TGTGCCAGCAGCGGGACTAGCGGGAGCCAAGAGACCCAGTACTTC.